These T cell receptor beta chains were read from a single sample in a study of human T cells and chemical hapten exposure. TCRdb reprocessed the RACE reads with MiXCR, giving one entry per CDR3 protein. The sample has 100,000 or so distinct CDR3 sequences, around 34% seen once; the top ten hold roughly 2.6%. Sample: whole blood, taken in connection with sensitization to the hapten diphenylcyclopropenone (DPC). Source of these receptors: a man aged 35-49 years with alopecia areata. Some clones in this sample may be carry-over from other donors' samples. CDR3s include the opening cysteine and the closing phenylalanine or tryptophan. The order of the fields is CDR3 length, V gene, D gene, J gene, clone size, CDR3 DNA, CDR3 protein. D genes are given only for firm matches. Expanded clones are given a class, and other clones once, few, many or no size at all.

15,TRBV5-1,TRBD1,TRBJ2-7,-,TGCGCCAGCAGCGTGGAACAGGGGGCGGGGGACGAGCAGTACTTC,CASSVEQGAGDEQYF
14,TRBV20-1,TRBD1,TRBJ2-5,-,TGCAGTGCCCCGGACAGGGGAGGTGGAGAGACCCAGTACTTC,CSAPDRGGGETQYF
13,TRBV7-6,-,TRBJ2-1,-,TGTGCCAGCAGCCCGGATCTACCCAATGAGCAGTTCTTC,CASSPDLPNEQFF
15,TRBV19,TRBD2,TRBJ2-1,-,TGTGCCAGTAATGTGTGGAGCGGGAGGGCGGCTGAGCAGTTCTTC,CASNVWSGRAAEQFF
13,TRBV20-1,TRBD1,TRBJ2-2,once,TGCAGTGCTGGGAGACAGGGGTCCGGGGAGCTGTTTTTT,CSAGRQGSGELFF
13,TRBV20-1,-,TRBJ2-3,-,TGCAGTGCGTATCAGGGAATTCGAGATACGCAGTATTTT,CSAYQGIRDTQYF
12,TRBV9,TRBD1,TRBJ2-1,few,TGTGCCAGCAGCGGACAGGGCAATGAGCAGTTCTTC,CASSGQGNEQFF
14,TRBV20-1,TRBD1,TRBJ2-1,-,TGCAGTGCTAGGGACAGGGCCTGGGGATATGAGCAGTTCTTC,CSARDRAWGYEQFF
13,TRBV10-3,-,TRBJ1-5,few,TGTGCCATCAGGGGGACGGAGAATCAGCCCCAGCATTTT,CAIRGTENQPQHF
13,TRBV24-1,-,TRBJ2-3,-,TGTGCCACCCAACGAGACGGCACAGATACGCAGTATTTT,CATQRDGTDTQYF
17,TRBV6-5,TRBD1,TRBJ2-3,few,TGTGCCAGCAGTTACTCGAAGACAGGGGGCCCCACAGATACGCAGTATTTT,CASSYSKTGGPTDTQYF
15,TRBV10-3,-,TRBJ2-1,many,TGTGCCATCAGTTCCAGGCTGGCCGGGGACAATGAGCAGTTCTTC,CAISSRLAGDNEQFF
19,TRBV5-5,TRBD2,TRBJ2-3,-,TGTGCCAGCAGCTTGGTGACTCCGGGACTAGCGGCCCGCACAGATACGCAGTATTTT,CASSLVTPGLAARTDTQYF
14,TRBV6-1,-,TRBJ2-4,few,TGTGCCAGCAACGGACAGTTAGCCAAAAACATTCAGTACTTC,CASNGQLAKNIQYF
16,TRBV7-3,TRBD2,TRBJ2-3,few,TGTGCCAGCAGCCTACGACTAGCGGGAGAGTCAGATACGCAGTATTTT,CASSLRLAGESDTQYF
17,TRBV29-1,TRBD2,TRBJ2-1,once,TGCAGCGTCCCGGGACTAGCGGGACTCGCCGGGGGGAATGAGCAGTTCTTC,CSVPGLAGLAGGNEQFF
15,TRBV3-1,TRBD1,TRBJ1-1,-,TGTGCCAGCATCTCGAAGGGACAGGCGAACACTGAAGCTTTCTTT,CASISKGQANTEAFF
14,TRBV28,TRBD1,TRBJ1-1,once,TGTGCCAGCAAACCAGGGGGGATAGTATCTGAAGCTTTCTTT,CASKPGGIVSEAFF
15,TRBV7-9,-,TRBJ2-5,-,TGTGCCAGCAGCTTACGGCAGGGTACTGGGGGGACCCAGTACTTC,CASSLRQGTGGTQYF
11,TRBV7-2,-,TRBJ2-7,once,TGTGCCAGCAGCTCCCTGGTAGAGCAGTACTTC,CASSSLVEQYF
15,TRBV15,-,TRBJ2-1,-,TGTGCCACCAGCAGAGAGTGGATTCAGTACAATGAGCAGTTCTTC,CATSREWIQYNEQFF